The subject of this entry is one T cell receptor beta chain. This receptor's antigen is unknown. No much larger clone is present one base from it, and per-base qualities are unavailable. The germline V gene (reference sequence) provides CDR1 MNHNY and CDR2 SVGAGI. A distance of 12 bases separates the germline ends of V and J, which lose 0 bases and 4 bases respectively. The CDR3 goes from the cysteine to the phenylalanine over 15 residues. Here the CDR3 DNA is all that survives: 45 bases in frame from base 1. The data were taken from a study of early T cells in non-severe SARS-CoV-2 infection listed by TCRdb under 2021. For the wider study: TCR sequencing used bulk RNA from unsorted whole blood, so alpha and beta chains could not be paired. General study outcomes and caveats: VDJdb matching was skewed toward anti-spike CD8 responses and likely underestimated virus-specific expansions, missing private and CD4 specificities.

Receptor amplification or capture employed 5' RACE. TCRdb records NextSeq 500 as the sequencer. To correct for sequencing error and PCR bias, the TCR library protocol tagged individual cDNA molecules with unique molecular identifiers. Both TCR alpha and beta chains were sequenced, and tight co-correlation was observed between alpha and beta sequence abundances in each sample. From the authors' description of their analysis: V gene, J gene and CDR3 annotation of TCR sequences was performed with Decombinator V4. TCRs were defined as expanded if a significant change between any two time points was detected under a Poisson model with p below 0.0001. Abundances of TCRs were expressed as counts per million after normalisation to the total number of TCRs sequenced in each sample. MAIT TCRs were defined by TRAV1-2 paired with TRAJ12, TRAJ20 or TRAJ33, and iNKT TCRs by TRAV10 paired with TRAJ18. VDJdb, accessed 1 November 2021, was searched for CMV, EBV and SARS-CoV-2 annotated TCRs, with TCRs annotated for multiple antigens excluded. TCRdb ran its own pipeline on the public reads, namely fastp trimming at Q25 and MiXCR clone calling, and kept in-frame beta chains. Rows matching on CDR3 protein sequence are summarized as one entry with the most common DNA and genes. TCRdb's processing, not the study's, gives the V and J calls here. Counted in this sample were approximately 30,000 distinct CDR3 sequences; 6% to 7% of them appeared once. Of the sample, approximately 2.5% falls within the top ten clones.

A case-control design nested within a healthcare worker cohort in London, UK, was used, with weekly nasopharyngeal swab PCR tests and blood sampling performed. Healthcare workers were enrolled in the week of the UK lockdown, from 23 to 31 March 2020, and were followed every week for up to about 16 weeks. The sequencing sample was made of whole blood. The sequence came from an adult who was a healthcare worker with PCR-confirmed SARS-CoV-2 infection or an uninfected control (not recorded which). This chain is built from TRBV6-6 and TRBJ1-2, with no D gene named confidently. The CDR3 has the sequence CASSYSFGEGYGYTF. The DNA reads TGTGCCAGCAGTTACTCGTTTGGGGAAGGCTATGGCTACACCTTC.